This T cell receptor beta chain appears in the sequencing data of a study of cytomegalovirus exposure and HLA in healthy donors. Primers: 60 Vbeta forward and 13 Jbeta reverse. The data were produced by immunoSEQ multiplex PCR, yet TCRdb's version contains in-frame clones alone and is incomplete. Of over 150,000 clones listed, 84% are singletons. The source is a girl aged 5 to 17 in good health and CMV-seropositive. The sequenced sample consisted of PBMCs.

Written as DNA, the CDR3 is TGTGCCAGCAGCTTAGGGACAGTCCGGACCTCAACTAACTATGGCTACACCTTC. Protein sequence: CASSLGTVRTSTNYGYTF. The chain carries TRBV11-3 and TRBJ1-2; tentative D call: TRBD1 (6 bases). This CDR3 is 18 amino acids long. V gave up 1 base and J gave up 0 bases, with 18 bases separating them. The germline gives CDR1 SGHNT, CDR2 YENEEA.